Listed below are T cell receptor beta chains from one sample, sequenced in a study of shared clonotypes between healthy human individuals. Method: immunoSEQ multiplex PCR; TCRdb's copy keeps in-frame clones and lacks some. The repertoire holds 2 million to 2.5 million clones, with roughly 93% as singletons. The sample comprised naive CD4+ T cells from PBMCs. The receptors stem from a young man in good health. Some clones in this sample may be carry-over from other donors' samples. The CDR3 runs from the conserved cysteine through the conserved F or W. D genes are given only for firm matches. Size values are once, few and many counts, or a class for expanded clones, and some rows have none.

v_gene	j_gene	d_gene	abundance	CDR3nt	CDR3aa
TRBV2	TRBJ2-2	TRBD1	-	TGTGCCAGCACCCAAGCCCGAGGGACAGGGGGCACCGGGGAGCTGTTTTTT	CASTQARGTGGTGELFF
TRBV5-1	TRBJ2-5	-	-	TGCGCCAGCAGCAAACTTGAGGAGACCCAGTACTTC	CASSKLEETQYF
TRBV9	TRBJ2-7	TRBD2	-	TGTGCCAGCAGCGGAACGGGACTAGCGGGCTACGAGCAGTACTTC	CASSGTGLAGYEQYF
TRBV11-2	TRBJ1-1	-	-	TGTGCCAGCAGCTTACTGGACGGGCTACGGGGGAACACTGAAGCTTTCTTT	CASSLLDGLRGNTEAFF
TRBV5-1	TRBJ1-1	-	-	TGCGCCAGCAGCTTGGGCCTGGGGGGCACTGAAGCTTTCTTT	CASSLGLGGTEAFF
TRBV5-3	TRBJ1-5	-	once	TGTGCCAGAAGCTTGGCCGGGGAGAAGGTGAGTCAGCCCCAGCATTTT	CARSLAGEKVSQPQHF
TRBV7-9	TRBJ2-7	TRBD1	-	TGTGCCAGCAGCGCCTACAGGGGTTTGGTTGTGGGCGAGCAGTACTTC	CASSAYRGLVVGEQYF
TRBV19	TRBJ2-1	-	once	TGTGCCAGTAGTATCAGGCATGAGCAGTTCTTC	CASSIRHEQFF
TRBV9	TRBJ2-1	TRBD1	-	TGTGCCAGCAGCGTAGGTGGGGGACAGACCTACAATGAGCAGTTCTTC	CASSVGGGQTYNEQFF
TRBV28	TRBJ1-5	-	-	TGTGCCAGCAAGAGCAATCAGCCCCAGCATTTT	CASKSNQPQHF